One sample yielded the 28 T cell receptor beta chains listed below, sequenced in a study of liver allograft versus peripheral blood T cells. Study-wide context: Intrahepatic T cell receptor repertoires from transplanted livers were compared against repertoires in recipients' peripheral blood.

TCRdb called the reads again in MiXCR, with one record for every CDR3 protein. The table shows approximately 8,100 distinct CDR3 sequences, with less than 20% occurring only once. The receptors derive from a human patient who had a liver transplant. Some T cells could come from the graft donor.

As for this clonotype: This clone may be a read error of a much larger clone one base away. The chain uses TRBV29-1 and TRBJ1-1; D might be TRBD1 (5 bases). This CDR3 region has 12 residues. The germline gives CDR1 SQVTM, CDR2 ANQGSEA. CDR3 region: CSFSQGDTEDFF. The CDR3 DNA follows: TGCAGCTTCTCCCAGGGAGACACTGAAGATTTCTTT. The full variable domain, its missing parts supplied by reference TRBV29-1 and TRBJ1-1, is SAVISQKPSRDICQRGTSLTIQCQVDSQVTMMFWYRQQPGQSLTLIATANQGSEATYESGFVIDKFPISRPNLTFSTLTVSNMSPEDSSIYLCSFSQGDTEDFFGQGTRLTVV.

This clonotype counts as medium-sized. This chain connects TRBV10-3 to TRBJ2-2, with no clear D. Germline loops: CDR1 ENHRY, CDR2 SYGVKD. Trimming cost V 3 bases and J 0 bases, with 5 bases left between them. The CDR3 sequence is 14 residues long. CDR3 region: CAISERANTGELFF. DNA of the CDR3: TGTGCCATCAGTGAAAGGGCGAACACCGGGGAGCTGTTTTTT.

The V call is TRBV7-2, the J call TRBJ2-5; D uncertain. CDR1 and CDR2 (germline): SGHTA, FQGNSA. V was clipped by 6 bases and J by 2 bases, with 10 bases between them. The CDR3 runs 13 residues. CDR3 DNA: TGTGCCAGCAGAGGCAAAGCACAAGAGACCCAGTACTTC. Its protein is CASRGKAQETQYF.

This clonotype was observed many times. This chain uses TRBV19 with TRBJ2-5, with D possibly TRBD2 on 6 matching bases. Trimming took 3 bases from V and 4 from J, leaving 15 bases between them. The CDR3 totals 15 residues. Germline CDR1 is LNHDA and CDR2 is SQIVND (reference sequence). Here the CDR3 reads CASSIQRAEGETQYF. The CDR3 DNA reads as TGTGCCAGTAGTATCCAGCGGGCTGAGGGAGAGACCCAGTACTTC. The full variable domain, with the rest looked up from reference TRBV19 and TRBJ2-5, is DGGITQSPKYLFRKEGQNVTLSCEQNLNHDAMYWYRQDPGQGLRLIYYSQIVNDFQKGDIAEGYSVSREKKESFPLTVTSAQKNPTAFYLCASSIQRAEGETQYFGPGTRLLVL.

The gene calls are TRBV28 and TRBJ1-3; 7 bases are shared with TRBD1. Germline lookup yields CDR1 MDHEN and CDR2 SYDVKM. V trimming: 8 bases; J trimming: 8 bases; junction bases outside the gene matches: 12. The CDR3 has 14 residues. CDR3 nucleotide sequence: TGTGCCAGCGGCGACCACAGGGGAAGTTACACCATATATTTT. This sequence encodes CASGDHRGSYTIYF.

This clonotype is classed as medium-sized. V usage is TRBV6-2 or TRBV6-3 and J usage is TRBJ1-1; a possible D gene is TRBD1 (6 bases). The V gene lost 10 bases and the J gene lost 4 bases, with 10 bases spanning the gap. This CDR3 contains 11 residues. Germline V gene lookup returns CDR1 MNHEY and CDR2 SVGEGT. This CDR3 is CATVQGTEAFF. The CDR3 DNA sequence: TGTGCCACCGTACAGGGCACTGAAGCTTTCTTT.

The chain links TRBV7-9 to TRBJ2-1; 9 bases line up with TRBD2. This CDR3 contains 17 residues. After removal of 0 bases from V and 3 bases from J, the junction contained 6 bases not matched to a gene. The germline CDR1 and CDR2 sequences are SEHNR and FQNEAQ (reference sequence). DNA of the CDR3: TGTGCCAGCAGCTTAGCCTCTGCGGGGGGGGTCTACAATGAGCAGTTCTTC. Its translation: CASSLASAGGVYNEQFF.

This clonotype was seen a handful of times. CDR3 region: CASSLGLSGGLYEQYF. The CDR3 DNA reads TGTGCCAGCAGCTTAGGACTGAGCGGGGGGCTATACGAGCAGTACTTC. This chain uses TRBV11-2 with TRBJ2-7; 9 bases match TRBD2. The length of the CDR3 is 16 residues. Germline V gene sequence: CDR1 SGHAT, CDR2 FQNNGV. V trimming: 1 base; J trimming: 4 bases; junction bases outside the gene matches: 8.

The CDR3 protein is CSARVPGAHLDGYTF. The DNA of the CDR3 is TGCAGTGCTAGGGTTCCGGGGGCCCATCTTGATGGCTACACCTTC. The chain is built from TRBV20-1 and TRBJ1-2; tentative D call: TRBD1 (6 bases). The CDR3 loop spans 15 amino acids. Trimming left V 3 bases short and J 6 bases short, with 20 bases between. CDR1 and CDR2 (germline): DFQATT, SNEGSKA (reference sequence).

Judged by abundance, this clonotype is medium-sized. The chain recombines TRBV6-1 with TRBJ1-6; tentatively, D is TRBD1 (6 bases). V was clipped by 7 bases and J by 7 bases, with 11 bases between them. CDR1 is MNHNS and CDR2 is SASEGT in the germline V gene. This CDR3 has 13 amino acids. CDR3 sequence (DNA): TGTGCCAGCATCTCAGGGGTCAATTCACCCCTCCACTTT. Protein product: CASISGVNSPLHF.

The chain uses TRBV12-3 or TRBV12-4 and TRBJ2-6; tentative D call: TRBD1 (6 bases). Trimming shortened V by 6 bases and J by 8 bases, and 8 bases separated the two germline ends. The CDR3 sequence is 12 residues long. DNA for the CDR3: TGTGCCAGCAGGCAGGGGTCCAACGTCCTGACTTTC. Amino acids: CASRQGSNVLTF.

The genes are TRBV20-1 and TRBJ1-1, with D possibly being TRBD1 (5 bases). The germline V gene encodes CDR1 DFQATT and CDR2 SNEGSKA (reference sequence). The CDR3 covers 15 residues. The V end was cut by 0 bases, the J end by 1 base, with 12 bases between. The CDR3 nucleotides are TGCAGTGCTAGAGATCGGGGGGGAACGAACACTGAAGCTTTCTTT. It codes for CSARDRGGTNTEAFF.

This chain connects TRBV5-1 to TRBJ1-1, with D possibly being TRBD1 (5 bases). The CDR3 consists of 13 residues. Trimming took off 2 bases at V and 5 bases at J, with 10 bases between the two ends. The germline V gene encodes CDR1 SGHRS and CDR2 YFSETQ. Here the CDR3 DNA reads TGCGCCAGCAGCTTACCATCAGGGACTGAAGCTTTCTTT. Its translation: CASSLPSGTEAFF. Drawing the rest from reference TRBV5-1 and TRBJ1-1, the complete variable domain is KAGVTQTPRYLIKTRGQQVTLSCSPISGHRSVSWYQQTPGQGLQFLFEYFSETQRNKGNFPGRFSGRQFSNSRSEMNVSTLELGDSALYLCASSLPSGTEAFFGQGTRLTVV.

In its sample, this clonotype ranks as medium-sized. The gene calls are TRBV7-2 and TRBJ1-2; D unclear. The CDR3 contains 12 residues. Germline assignment: CDR1 SGHTA and CDR2 FQGNSA. Trimming stripped 5 bases from V and 1 base from J, with 5 bases between. CDR3 nucleotide sequence: TGTGCCAGCAGCCTTTATAACTATGGCTACACCTTC. Encoded protein: CASSLYNYGYTF.

The V and J genes are TRBV7-9 and TRBJ1-1, with D unclear. Germline CDR1 reads SEHNR; CDR2 reads FQNEAQ (reference sequence). V dropped 3 bases and J dropped 4 bases, with 12 bases sitting between them. The CDR3 totals 14 residues. The CDR3 loop reads CASSFPPIITEAFF. The CDR3 DNA sequence: TGTGCCAGCAGCTTTCCCCCAATCATCACTGAAGCTTTCTTT.

This clonotype was seen a few times. The V gene is TRBV6-5, the J gene TRBJ2-1, with 9 bases fitting TRBD1. CDR3 length equals 15 residues. J was trimmed by 2 bases and V by 8 bases; bases with no gene match: 7. CDR1 is MNHEY and CDR2 is SVGAGI in the germline V gene. CDR3 sequence reads: CASASGTGTYNEQFF. Here the CDR3 DNA reads TGTGCCAGCGCCTCCGGGACAGGGACCTACAATGAGCAGTTCTTC.

In the case of this clonotype: A much more abundant neighbour one base away suggests this may be a read error. V is TRBV6-6 and J is TRBJ2-3; 7 nucleotides match TRBD1. Germline CDR1 is MNHNY and CDR2 is SVGAGI (reference sequence). The trim removed 6 bases at V and 6 bases at J, leaving 9 bases unmatched. The CDR3 extends over 14 amino acids. The chain's CDR3 is CASRPLGQEDTQYF. Written as DNA, the CDR3 is TGTGCCAGCAGACCGCTAGGACAGGAGGATACGCAGTATTTT.

This clonotype was observed at least ten times. This rearrangement joins TRBV5-4 to TRBJ2-1; 8 bases match TRBD1. V dropped 0 bases and J dropped 9; count of bases not matched to a gene: 8. Germline V gene data show CDR1 as SGHNT and CDR2 as YYREEE (reference sequence). The length of the CDR3 is 15 residues. CDR3 in amino acids: CASSLEDRVWGEQFF. The DNA of the CDR3 is TGTGCCAGCAGCTTGGAGGACAGGGTGTGGGGTGAGCAGTTCTTC.

By proportion, this clonotype is medium-sized (0.01 to 0.1%). The rearrangement joins TRBV6-1 to TRBJ1-3; weak D call: TRBD1 (5 bases). The CDR3 contains 14 residues. The V gene's germline CDR1 is MNHNS and CDR2 SASEGT. V was clipped by 4 bases and J by 2 bases, with 9 bases between them. The CDR3 protein is CASSAQGPGNTIYF. The CDR3 DNA follows: TGTGCCAGCAGTGCGCAGGGCCCTGGAAACACCATATATTTT.

The V and J genes are TRBV12-3 or TRBV12-4 and TRBJ2-3; D gene unclear. This CDR3 is built from 14 residues. Trimming took 5 bases from V and 3 from J, leaving 12 bases between them. The CDR3 DNA reads TGTGCCAGCAGTCGCCTACGAGGTACAGATACGCAGTATTTT. Its translation: CASSRLRGTDTQYF.

This clonotype is classed as medium-sized. J is TRBJ1-5 and V is TRBV24-1, with 9 nucleotides matching TRBD1. The J segment lost 9 bases and the V segment lost 4 bases, leaving 9 bases of the junction unmatched. Germline lookup yields CDR1 KGHDR and CDR2 SFDVKD. This CDR3 has 15 amino acids. CDR3 nucleotides: TGTGCCACCAGTGACTCACAGGGGGCGGCGAGGCCCCAGCATTTT. Protein product: CATSDSQGAARPQHF.

Comments on this clonotype: Possible read error: a much larger clone is one base away. The CDR3 DNA sequence: TGTGCCAGCAGGGGACGGGGGAAGACTGAAGCTTTCTTT. Translation gives CASRGRGKTEAFF. The chain has TRBV28 and TRBJ1-1; D perhaps matches TRBD1 (5 bases). The V gene's germline CDR1 is MDHEN and CDR2 SYDVKM. There are 13 residues in the CDR3. Trimming cost V 6 bases and J 5 bases, with 13 bases left between them. Filled out from reference TRBV28 and TRBJ1-1, the complete variable domain reads DVKVTQSSRYLVKRTGEKVFLECVQDMDHENMFWYRQDPGLGLRLIYFSYDVKMKEKGDIPEGYSVSREKKERFSLILESASTNQTSMYLCASRGRGKTEAFFGQGTRLTVV.

This chain uses TRBV18 with TRBJ2-1; D perhaps matches TRBD1 (5 bases). Germline CDR1 is KGHSH and CDR2 is LQKENI. The CDR3 is 14 residues long. With 1 base removed from V and 3 bases from J, the gap between germline ends came to 7 bases. CDR3 amino acids: CASSPRQGYNEQFF. CDR3 nucleotide sequence: TGTGCCAGCTCACCACGGCAGGGCTACAATGAGCAGTTCTTC.

The CDR3, as DNA: TGTGCCAGCAGTTACGCGGGAGTGGAGAACAATGAGCAGTTCTTC. Amino acid sequence: CASSYAGVENNEQFF. The chain uses TRBV6-5 and TRBJ2-1, with 7 nucleotides matching TRBD2. This CDR3 contains 15 residues. J lost 5 bases, V lost 2 bases, and 6 bases had no gene match. Per germline, CDR1 MNHEY and CDR2 SVGAGI.

This clonotype is judged medium-sized. V is TRBV18 and J is TRBJ2-5, with D possibly matching TRBD2 (6 bases). Germline V gene data show CDR1 as KGHSH and CDR2 as LQKENI. The CDR3 length is 13 residues. Trimming shortened V by 6 bases and J by 4 bases, and 12 bases separated the two germline ends. CDR3 sequence reads: CASSQEGRETQYF. The CDR3 coding sequence is TGTGCCAGCTCCCAGGAGGGGAGAGAGACCCAGTACTTC.

Details on this clonotype: A much larger clone sits a single nucleotide away, making a read error possible. The chain carries TRBV30 and TRBJ2-3; 7 nucleotides line up with TRBD2. The CDR3 has 15 amino acids. Germline values: CDR1 GTSNPN, CDR2 SVGIG (reference sequence). V was clipped by 2 bases and J by 0 bases; unmatched bases: 5. The DNA of the CDR3 is TGTGCCTGGAGTCTGGGGAGGGATAGCACAGATACGCAGTATTTT. This encodes CAWSLGRDSTDTQYF.

This clonotype counts as medium-sized. The rearrangement joins TRBV27 to TRBJ1-5; D might be TRBD1 (5 bases). V was clipped by 3 bases and J by 6 bases, with 15 bases between them. Looked up from germline, CDR1 is MNHEY and CDR2 is SMNVEV (reference sequence). CDR3 length: 15 residues. CDR3 DNA sequence: TGTGCCAGCAGTTTGGGAGGGGAATCCGTTCAGCCCCAGCATTTT. This gives the protein CASSLGGESVQPQHF.

The gene calls are TRBV18 and TRBJ2-1, with D hard to call. This CDR3 has 11 amino acids. Looked up from germline, CDR1 is KGHSH and CDR2 is LQKENI. Trimming cost V 2 bases and J 12 bases, with 8 bases left between them. The CDR3 reads CASSPDKGQFF. The DNA for the CDR3 is TGTGCCAGCTCACCAGATAAAGGGCAGTTCTTC.